These 5 T cell receptor beta chains originate from one sample sequenced in a study of blood T cell repertoires in COVID-19. This table comes from immunoSEQ multiplex PCR, and its TCRdb copy is limited to in-frame clones, with some not included. The sample has roughly 500,000 clones, about 91% seen once; the top ten hold 0.75% to 0.9%. Sequencing input: peripheral blood. Receptors originate from a man aged 18 to 35 with COVID-19, enrolled during active disease.

The gene calls are TRBV12-5 and TRBJ1-1, with D possibly being TRBD1 (6 bases). Between the trimmed V and J ends, which lost 4 bases and 0 bases, there was a span of 12 bases. Looked up from germline, CDR1 is LGHNT and CDR2 is FRNRAP. The CDR3 runs to 15 residues. CDR3 amino acids: CASGSVDRMNTEAFF. The CDR3 nucleotides read TGTGCTAGTGGTTCGGTGGACAGAATGAACACTGAAGCTTTCTTT.

The chain recombines TRBV6-5 with TRBJ1-1, with 7 bases aligning to TRBD1. Germline V gene sequence: CDR1 MNHEY, CDR2 SVGAGI. After removal of 6 bases from V and 6 bases from J, the junction contained 7 bases not matched to a gene. The CDR3 runs 13 residues. The CDR3, as DNA: TGTGCCAGCAGATTCAACAGGGGCTCTGAAGCTTTCTTT. It codes for CASRFNRGSEAFF.

The gene calls are TRBV2 and TRBJ1-6; 10 bases match TRBD1. J lost 7 bases, V lost 7 bases, and 10 bases had no gene match. CDR3 length: 16 amino acids. Germline CDR1 and CDR2: SNHLY and FYNNEI. The chain's CDR3 is CASNQTPGQGNSPLHF. The CDR3 DNA is TGTGCCAGCAACCAAACCCCGGGACAGGGGAATTCACCCCTCCACTTT.

This clone was recorded only once. The genes are TRBV30 and TRBJ2-3; maybe TRBD2 (5 bases). Between the trimmed V and J ends, which lost 2 bases and 7 bases, there was a span of 10 bases. The CDR3 length is 12 residues. In germline, CDR1 is GTSNPN, CDR2 SVGIG (reference sequence). DNA for the CDR3: TGTGCCTGGAGTCTGGACTCTTATACGCAGTATTTT. It yields the protein CAWSLDSYTQYF.

The chain combines TRBV5-1 with TRBJ2-7, with D possibly being TRBD1 (5 bases). The CDR3 runs to 15 residues. Trimming stripped 5 bases from V and 0 bases from J, with 15 bases between. Germline CDR1 and CDR2: SGHRS and YFSETQ. CDR3 in DNA: TGCGCCAGCAGACCCAGTTGGACAAGCTCCTACGAGCAGTACTTC. This encodes CASRPSWTSSYEQYF.